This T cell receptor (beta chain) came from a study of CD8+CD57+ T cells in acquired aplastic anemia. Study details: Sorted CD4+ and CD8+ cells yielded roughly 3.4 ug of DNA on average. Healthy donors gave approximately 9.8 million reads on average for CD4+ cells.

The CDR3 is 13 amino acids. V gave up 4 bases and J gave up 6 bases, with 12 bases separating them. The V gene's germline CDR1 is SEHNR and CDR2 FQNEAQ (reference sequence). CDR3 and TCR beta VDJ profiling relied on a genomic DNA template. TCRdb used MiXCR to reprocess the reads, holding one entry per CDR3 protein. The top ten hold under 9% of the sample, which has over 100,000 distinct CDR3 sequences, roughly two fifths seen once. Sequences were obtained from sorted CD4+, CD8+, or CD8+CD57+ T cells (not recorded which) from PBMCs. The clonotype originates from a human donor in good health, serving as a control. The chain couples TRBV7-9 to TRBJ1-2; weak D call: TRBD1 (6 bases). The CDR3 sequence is CASSSSPGDGYTF. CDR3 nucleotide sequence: TGTGCCAGCAGCTCCTCCCCAGGGGATGGCTACACCTTC. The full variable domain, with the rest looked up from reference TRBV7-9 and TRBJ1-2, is DTGVSQNPRHKITKRGQNVTFRCDPISEHNRLYWYRQTLGQGPEFLTYFQNEAQLEKSRLLSDRFSAERPKGSFSTLEIQRTEQGDSAMYLCASSSSPGDGYTFGSGTRLTVV.